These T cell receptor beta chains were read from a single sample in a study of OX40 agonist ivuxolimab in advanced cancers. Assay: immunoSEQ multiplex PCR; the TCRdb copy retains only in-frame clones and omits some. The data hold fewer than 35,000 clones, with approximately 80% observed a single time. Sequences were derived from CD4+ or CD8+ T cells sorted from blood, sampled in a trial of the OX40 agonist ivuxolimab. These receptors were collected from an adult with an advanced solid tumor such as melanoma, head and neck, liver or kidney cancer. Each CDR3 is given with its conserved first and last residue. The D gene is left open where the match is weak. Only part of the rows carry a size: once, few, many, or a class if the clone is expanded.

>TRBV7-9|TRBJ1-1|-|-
TGTGCCAGCGAAGAACGACCCGGCCAACACACTGAAGCTTTCTTT
CASEERPGQHTEAFF
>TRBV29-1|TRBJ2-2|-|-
TGCAGCGTTGAGGGGCAGGCGAACACCGGGGAGCTGTTTTTT
CSVEGQANTGELFF
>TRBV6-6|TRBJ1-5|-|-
TGTGCTTCCTCTCACCTTAGCAATCAGCCCCAGCATTTT
CASSHLSNQPQHF
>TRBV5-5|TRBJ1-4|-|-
TGTGCCAGCAGCGGGGAGATCACAACTAATGAAAAACTGTTTTTT
CASSGEITTNEKLFF
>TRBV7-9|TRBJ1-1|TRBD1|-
TGTGCCAGCAGCCAACAAGGACAGGGGACTGAAGCTTTCTTT
CASSQQGQGTEAFF
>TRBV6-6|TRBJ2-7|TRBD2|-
TGTGCCAGCAGTTACCCTTCCGGGACTACCTTTTACGAGCAGTACTTC
CASSYPSGTTFYEQYF
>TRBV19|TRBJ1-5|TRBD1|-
TGTGCCAGTAGTATAGATGTGGGACAGGTGCAGCCCCAGCATTTT
CASSIDVGQVQPQHF
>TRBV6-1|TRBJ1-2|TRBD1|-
TGTGCCAGCAGTGAATCCCAGACAGGGAGCTACACCTTC
CASSESQTGSYTF
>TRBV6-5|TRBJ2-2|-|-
TGTGCCAGCAGTGGCGGGACAGCGAACACCGGGGAGCTGTTTTTT
CASSGGTANTGELFF
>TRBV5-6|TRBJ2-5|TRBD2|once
TGTGCCAGCAGCTTGGGCAGCGGGGGGCCCCAAGAGACCCAGTACTTC
CASSLGSGGPQETQYF
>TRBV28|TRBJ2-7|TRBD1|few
TGTGCCAGCAGGCGGACAGGGTTGTACGAGCAGTACTTC
CASRRTGLYEQYF
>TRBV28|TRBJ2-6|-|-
TGTGCCCGCAAGGGGGGCCCTGGGGCCAACGTCCTGACTTTC
CARKGGPGANVLTF
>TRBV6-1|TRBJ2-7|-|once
TGTGCCAGCAGCCGCACACAGGGACCTTACGAGCAGTACTTC
CASSRTQGPYEQYF
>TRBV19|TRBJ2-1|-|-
TGTGCCAGTAGTGTGAGGGGCGCCTACAATGAGCAGTTCTTC
CASSVRGAYNEQFF
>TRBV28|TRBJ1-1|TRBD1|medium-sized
TGTGCCAGCAGGCGTGGGACAGCAGGGAGTCCTTTCTTT
CASRRGTAGSPFF
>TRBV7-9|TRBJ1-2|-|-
TGTGCCAGCAGCTTAGGAGTACGTGGCTACACCTTC
CASSLGVRGYTF
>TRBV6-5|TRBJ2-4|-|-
TGTGCCAGCAGGGGGTCACAGGGAAAAAACATTCAGTACTTC
CASRGSQGKNIQYF
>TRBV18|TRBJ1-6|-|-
TGTGCCAGCTCACGGGACACCAATTCACCCCTCCACTTT
CASSRDTNSPLHF
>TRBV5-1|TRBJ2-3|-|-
TGCGCCAGCAGACCATTCAGCACAGATACGCAGTATTTT
CASRPFSTDTQYF
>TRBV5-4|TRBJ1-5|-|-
TGTGCCAGCAGCTTGACAGGGACTCAGCCCCAGCATTTT
CASSLTGTQPQHF
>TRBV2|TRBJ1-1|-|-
TGTGCCAGCAAGGGTACGGGGAACACTGAAGCTTTCTTT
CASKGTGNTEAFF
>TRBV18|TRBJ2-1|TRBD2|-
TGTGCCAGCTCCTGGAAGGAGCGGGGCAATGAGCAGTTCTTC
CASSWKERGNEQFF
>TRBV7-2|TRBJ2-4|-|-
TGTGCCAGCAGCTTCCGCCAGGGGAAAAACATTCAGTACTTC
CASSFRQGKNIQYF
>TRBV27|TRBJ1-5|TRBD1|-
TGTGCCAGCAGACCCCGGACAGGGTCCAACGATCAGCCCCAGCATTTT
CASRPRTGSNDQPQHF
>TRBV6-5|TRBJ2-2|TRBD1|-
TGTGCCAGCAGGCGGACAGGGAGCACCGGGGAGCTGTTTTTT
CASRRTGSTGELFF
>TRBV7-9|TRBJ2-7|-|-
TGTGCCAGCAGCCCTCTCTCTTCCTCCTACGAGCAGTACTTC
CASSPLSSSYEQYF
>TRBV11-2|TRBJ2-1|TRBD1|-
TGTGCCAGCAGCGGCCGGGACAGCTCCTACAATGAGCAGTTCTTC
CASSGRDSSYNEQFF
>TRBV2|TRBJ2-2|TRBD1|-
TGTGCCAGCAGTGGTGGACAGGGGTACACCGGGGAGCTGTTTTTT
CASSGGQGYTGELFF
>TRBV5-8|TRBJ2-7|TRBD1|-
TGTGCCAGCAGCTTGGTAGGGACAGGGGGCTTCGACGAGCAGTACTTC
CASSLVGTGGFDEQYF
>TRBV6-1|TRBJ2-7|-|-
TGTGCTGTTGGGCCCGGGGGATCCTACGAGCAGTACTTC
CAVGPGGSYEQYF
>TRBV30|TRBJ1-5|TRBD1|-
TGTGCCTGGAGCTTTACAGGGGGCGCGAATCAGCCCCAGCATTTT
CAWSFTGGANQPQHF
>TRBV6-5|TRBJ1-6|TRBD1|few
TGTGCCAGCAGAGGGGGCCGAACCTCAAATTCACCCCTCCACTTT
CASRGGRTSNSPLHF
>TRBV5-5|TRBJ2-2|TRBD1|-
TGTGCCAGCAGCAAGACAGGGGTAGAGGGCGGGGAGCTGTTTTTT
CASSKTGVEGGELFF
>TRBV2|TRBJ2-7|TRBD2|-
TGTGCCAGCAGCCTTCTAGCGGTTAACGAGCAGTACTTC
CASSLLAVNEQYF
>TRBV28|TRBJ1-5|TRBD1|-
TGTGCCAGCAGTGCGCCGGGACAGTCGACCTTCTGGAGCAATCAGCCCCAGCATTTT
CASSAPGQSTFWSNQPQHF
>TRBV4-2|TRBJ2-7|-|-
TGTGCCAGCAGCCCCCAGGGGTACGGCGAGCAGTACTTC
CASSPQGYGEQYF
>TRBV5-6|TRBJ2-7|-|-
TGTGCCAGCACAAGTTTGGCAGGGAACGAGCAGTACTTC
CASTSLAGNEQYF
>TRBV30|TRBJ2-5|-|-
TGTGCCTGGGCGCGGGGAAGTCCGGAGACCCAGTACTTC
CAWARGSPETQYF
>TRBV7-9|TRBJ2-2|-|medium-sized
TGTGCCAGCAGCTTAGGGAGGGACACCGGGGAGCTGTTTTTT
CASSLGRDTGELFF
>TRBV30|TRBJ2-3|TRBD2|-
TGTGCCTGGAGTCGGGGGGGCACAGATACGCAGTATTTT
CAWSRGGTDTQYF
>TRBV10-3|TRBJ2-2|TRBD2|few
TGTGCCATCAGTGACCTAGCGGGGGGGCCAGCCGGGGAGCTGTTTTTT
CAISDLAGGPAGELFF
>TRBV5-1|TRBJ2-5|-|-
TGCGCCAGCAGCCGAGCAGGCGAGATTGGGGAGACCCAGTACTTC
CASSRAGEIGETQYF
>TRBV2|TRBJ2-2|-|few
TGTGCCAGCACACCGAGATCTGACGGGGAGCTGTTTTTT
CASTPRSDGELFF
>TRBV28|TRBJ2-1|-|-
TGTGCCAGCAGTTCCCCCGAAGGATACAATGAGCAGTTCTTC
CASSSPEGYNEQFF
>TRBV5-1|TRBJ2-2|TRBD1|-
TGCGCCAGCAAAACCGGGACAGGGGGCACCGGGGAGCTGTTTTTT
CASKTGTGGTGELFF
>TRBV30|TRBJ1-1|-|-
TGTGCCTGGAACCTTCAGGGATGGGCTGAAGCTTTCTTT
CAWNLQGWAEAFF
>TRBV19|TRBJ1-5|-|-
TGTGCCAGTACCCCCACAGGGTATCAGAATCAGCCCCAGCATTTT
CASTPTGYQNQPQHF
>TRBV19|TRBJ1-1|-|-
TGTGCCAGTGGCAGGGGTTGGACTGAAGCTTTCTTT
CASGRGWTEAFF
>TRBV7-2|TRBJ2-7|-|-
TGTGCCAGCAGCGCGTACGGGTACTACGAGCAGTACTTC
CASSAYGYYEQYF
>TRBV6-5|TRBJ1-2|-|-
TGTGCCAGCAGTGGGACAACACGGAACTATGGCTACACCTTC
CASSGTTRNYGYTF
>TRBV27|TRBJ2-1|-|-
TGTGCCAGCAGTTTCCAGGGGACCTCCTACAATGAGCAGTTCTTC
CASSFQGTSYNEQFF
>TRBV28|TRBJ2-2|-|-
TGTGCCAGCAGTTTAAGGACAGAGAACACCGGGGAGCTGTTTTTT
CASSLRTENTGELFF
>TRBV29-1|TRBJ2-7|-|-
TGCAGCGTTGGGGGTAGGACAGCCCTCTGGGAGCAGTACTTC
CSVGGRTALWEQYF
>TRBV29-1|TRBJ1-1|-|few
TGCAGCGTCGCTGCGGCACCAGGACAGGAAGCTTTCTTT
CSVAAAPGQEAFF
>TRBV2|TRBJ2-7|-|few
TGTGCCAGCAGATCGAGGGAAAGAGGCGAGCAGTACTTC
CASRSRERGEQYF